The sample holds one count of the clone carrying this T cell receptor beta chain. The sample originates from a study of blood T cell repertoires in COVID-19. Study context: Spain, Italy and the United States supplied samples that represented acute and convalescent COVID-19. Nucleic acid was either cDNA or gDNA, and it came from T cells, B-cell-depleted T cells, or PBMCs.

In the original workflow: Amplification of reference gene primers was used by the study to estimate nucleated cell counts. Profiling relied on immunoSEQ multiplex PCR, and the TCRdb table lists in-frame clones only, not all of them. The DNA gave D and trimming, while V, J and clone size come from that table. The table records roughly 190,000 clones, 88% of them present only once. The CDR3 runs 17 residues. Unmatched junction bases numbered 3, after V lost 0 bases and J lost 3 bases. Germline CDR1 is LGHDT and CDR2 is YNNKEL (reference sequence). The sequencing input was peripheral blood. The sequence was obtained from a man in his forties with active or convalescent COVID-19. The J gene is TRBJ2-2, the V gene TRBV3-1 (or the pseudogene TRBV3-2); 11 nucleotides line up with TRBD2. The CDR3 DNA reads TGTGCCAGCAGCCAAGAACTACTAGCGGGAGACACCGGGGAGCTGTTTTTT. Residues: CASSQELLAGDTGELFF.